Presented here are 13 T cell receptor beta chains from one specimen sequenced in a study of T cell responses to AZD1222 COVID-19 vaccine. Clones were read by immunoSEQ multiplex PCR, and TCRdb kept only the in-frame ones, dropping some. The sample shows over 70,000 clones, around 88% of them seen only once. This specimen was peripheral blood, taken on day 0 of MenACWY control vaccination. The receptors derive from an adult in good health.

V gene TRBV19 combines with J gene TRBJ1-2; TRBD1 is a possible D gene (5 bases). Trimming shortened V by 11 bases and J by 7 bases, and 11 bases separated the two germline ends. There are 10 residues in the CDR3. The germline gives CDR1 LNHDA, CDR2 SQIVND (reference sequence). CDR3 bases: TGTGCCTCGGGGGGAGGTGGCTACACCTTC. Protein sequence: CASGGGGYTF.

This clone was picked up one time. CDR3 DNA: TGTGCCAGCAGTCCCGACAGGGGGCTAGGCTACACCTTC. Translated: CASSPDRGLGYTF. The chain combines TRBV6-5 with TRBJ1-2, with 10 bases identical to TRBD1. The CDR3 loop spans 13 amino acids. The germline gives CDR1 MNHEY, CDR2 SVGAGI. Trimming cost V 5 bases and J 8 bases; bases outside gene matches: 5.

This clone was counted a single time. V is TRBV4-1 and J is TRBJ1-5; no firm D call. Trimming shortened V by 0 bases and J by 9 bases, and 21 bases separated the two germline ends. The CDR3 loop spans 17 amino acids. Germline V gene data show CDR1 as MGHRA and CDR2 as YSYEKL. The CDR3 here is CASSQEAGNAYLPPQHF. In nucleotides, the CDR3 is TGCGCCAGCAGCCAAGAGGCTGGGAACGCATACCTCCCGCCCCAGCATTTT.

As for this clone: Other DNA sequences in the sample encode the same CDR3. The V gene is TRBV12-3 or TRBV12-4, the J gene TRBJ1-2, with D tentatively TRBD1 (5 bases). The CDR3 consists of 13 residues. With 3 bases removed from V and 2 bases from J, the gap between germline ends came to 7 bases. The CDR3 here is CASSLGGNYGYTF. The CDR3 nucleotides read TGTGCCAGCAGTTTGGGGGGAAACTATGGCTACACCTTC.

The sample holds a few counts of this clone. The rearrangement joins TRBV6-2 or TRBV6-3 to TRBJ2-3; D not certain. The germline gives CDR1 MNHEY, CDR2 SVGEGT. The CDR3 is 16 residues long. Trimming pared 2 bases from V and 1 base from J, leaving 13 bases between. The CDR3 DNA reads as TGTGCCAGCAGTTACCCAGCACGTGGGGGCACAGATACGCAGTATTTT. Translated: CASSYPARGGTDTQYF.

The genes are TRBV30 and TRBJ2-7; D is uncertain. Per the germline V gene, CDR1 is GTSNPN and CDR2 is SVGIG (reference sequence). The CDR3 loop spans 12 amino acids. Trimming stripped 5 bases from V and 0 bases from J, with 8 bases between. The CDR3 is CAWGRSSYEQYF. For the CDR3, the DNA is TGTGCCTGGGGCAGGAGCTCCTACGAGCAGTACTTC.

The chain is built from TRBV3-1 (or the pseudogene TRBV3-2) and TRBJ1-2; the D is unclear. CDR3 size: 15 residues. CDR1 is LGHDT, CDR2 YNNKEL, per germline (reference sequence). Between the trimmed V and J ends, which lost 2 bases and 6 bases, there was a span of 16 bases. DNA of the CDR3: TGTGCCAGCAGCCAATTATCGGGCCCGAAGAATGGCTACACCTTC. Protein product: CASSQLSGPKNGYTF.

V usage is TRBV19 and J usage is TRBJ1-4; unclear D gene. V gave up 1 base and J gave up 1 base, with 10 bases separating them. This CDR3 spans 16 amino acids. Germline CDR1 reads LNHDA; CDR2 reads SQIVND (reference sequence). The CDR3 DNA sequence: TGTGCCAGTAGTATAGCGGCAGGTCGAACTAATGAAAAACTGTTTTTT. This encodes CASSIAAGRTNEKLFF.

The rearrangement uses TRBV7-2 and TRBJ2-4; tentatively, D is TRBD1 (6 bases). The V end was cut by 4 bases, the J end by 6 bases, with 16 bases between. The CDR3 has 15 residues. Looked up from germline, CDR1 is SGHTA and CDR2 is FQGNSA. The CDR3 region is CASSSAQGPANIQYF. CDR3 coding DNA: TGTGCCAGCAGCTCCGCCCAGGGGCCCGCAAACATTCAGTACTTC.

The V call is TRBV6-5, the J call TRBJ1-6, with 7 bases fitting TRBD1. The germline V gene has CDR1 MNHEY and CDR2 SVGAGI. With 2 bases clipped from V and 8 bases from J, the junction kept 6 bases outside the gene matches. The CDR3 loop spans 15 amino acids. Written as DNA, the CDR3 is TGTGCCAGCAGTTACACCGGGACAGCTTATTCACCCCTCCACTTT. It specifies CASSYTGTAYSPLHF.

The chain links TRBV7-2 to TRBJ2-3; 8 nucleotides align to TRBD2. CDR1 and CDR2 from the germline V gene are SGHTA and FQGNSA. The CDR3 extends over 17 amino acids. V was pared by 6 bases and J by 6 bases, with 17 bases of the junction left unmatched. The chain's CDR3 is CASRPTSLAVGTDTQYF. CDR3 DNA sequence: TGTGCCAGCAGGCCAACCTCACTAGCGGTAGGAACTGATACGCAGTATTTT.

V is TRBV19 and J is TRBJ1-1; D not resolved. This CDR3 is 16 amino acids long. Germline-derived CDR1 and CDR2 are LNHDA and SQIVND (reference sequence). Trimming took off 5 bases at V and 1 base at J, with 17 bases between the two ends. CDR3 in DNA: TGTGCCAGTAGTCGTCGAAGTGGACCAACGAACACTGAAGCTTTCTTT. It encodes CASSRRSGPTNTEAFF.

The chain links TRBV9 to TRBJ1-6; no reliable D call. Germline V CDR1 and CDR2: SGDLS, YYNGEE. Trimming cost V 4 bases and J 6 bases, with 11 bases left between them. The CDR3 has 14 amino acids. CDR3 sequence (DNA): TGTGCCAGCAGCTTCGGAGGGATTAATTCACCCCTCCACTTT. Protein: CASSFGGINSPLHF.